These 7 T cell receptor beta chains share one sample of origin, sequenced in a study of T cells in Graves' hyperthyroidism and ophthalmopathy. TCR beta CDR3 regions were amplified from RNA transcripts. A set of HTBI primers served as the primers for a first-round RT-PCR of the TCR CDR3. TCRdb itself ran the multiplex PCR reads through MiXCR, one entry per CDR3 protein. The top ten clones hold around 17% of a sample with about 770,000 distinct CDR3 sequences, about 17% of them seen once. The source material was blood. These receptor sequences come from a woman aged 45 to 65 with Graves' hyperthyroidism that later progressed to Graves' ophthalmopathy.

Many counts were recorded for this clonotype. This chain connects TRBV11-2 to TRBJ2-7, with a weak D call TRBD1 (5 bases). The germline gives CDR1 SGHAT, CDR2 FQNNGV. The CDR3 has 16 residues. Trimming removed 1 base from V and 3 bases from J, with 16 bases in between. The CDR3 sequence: CASSLASIGAIYEQYF. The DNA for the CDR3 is TGTGCCAGCAGCTTAGCCTCAATTGGGGCGATCTACGAGCAGTACTTC.

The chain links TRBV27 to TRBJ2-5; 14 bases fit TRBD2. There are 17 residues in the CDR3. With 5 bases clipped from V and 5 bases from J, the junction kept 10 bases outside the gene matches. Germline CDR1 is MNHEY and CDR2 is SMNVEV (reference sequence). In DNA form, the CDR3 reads TGTGCCAGCAGTCAGACTAGCGGGGGGGCGTGGCGGGAGACCCAGTACTTC. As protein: CASSQTSGGAWRETQYF.

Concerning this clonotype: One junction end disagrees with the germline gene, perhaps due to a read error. The CDR3 bases are TGCGCCAGCAGCCAAGACCCGACCGCCTACGAGCAGTACTTC. It codes for CASSQDPTAYEQYF. The chain combines TRBV2 with TRBJ2-7; D is ambiguous. This CDR3 is built from 14 residues. From germline, CDR1 is SNHLY and CDR2 FYNNEI.

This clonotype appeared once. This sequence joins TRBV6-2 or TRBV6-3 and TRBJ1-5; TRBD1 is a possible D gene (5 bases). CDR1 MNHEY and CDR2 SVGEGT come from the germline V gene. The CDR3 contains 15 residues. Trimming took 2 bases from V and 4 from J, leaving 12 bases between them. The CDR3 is CASSYSQGVNQPQHF. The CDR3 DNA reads TGTGCCAGCAGTTACAGTCAGGGCGTAAATCAGCCCCAGCATTTT.

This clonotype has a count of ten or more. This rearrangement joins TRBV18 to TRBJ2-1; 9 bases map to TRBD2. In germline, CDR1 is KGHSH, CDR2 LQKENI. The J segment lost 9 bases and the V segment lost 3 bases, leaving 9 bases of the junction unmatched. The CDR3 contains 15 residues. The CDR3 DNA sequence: TGTGCCAGCTCACCCCAGGGTAGCGGGAGAGGTGAGCAGTTCTTC. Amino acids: CASSPQGSGRGEQFF.

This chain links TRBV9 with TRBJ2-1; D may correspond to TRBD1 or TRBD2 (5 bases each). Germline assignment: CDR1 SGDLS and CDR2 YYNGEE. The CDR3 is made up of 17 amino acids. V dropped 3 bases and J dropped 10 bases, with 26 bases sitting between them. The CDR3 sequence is CASSAPRGGAVQAEQFF. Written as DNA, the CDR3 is TGTGCCAGCAGCGCGCCTCGGGGCGGTGCGGTACAGGCAGAGCAGTTCTTC.

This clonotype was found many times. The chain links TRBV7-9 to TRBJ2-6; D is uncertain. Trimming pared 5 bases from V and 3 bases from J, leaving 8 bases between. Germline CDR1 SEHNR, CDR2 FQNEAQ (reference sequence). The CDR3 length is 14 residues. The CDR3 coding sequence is TGTGCCAGCAGCGCGACGGGTGGGGCCAACGTCCTGACTTTC. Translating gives CASSATGGANVLTF. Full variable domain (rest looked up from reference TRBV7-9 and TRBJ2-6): DTGVSQNPRHKITKRGQNVTFRCDPISEHNRLYWYRQTLGQGPEFLTYFQNEAQLEKSRLLSDRFSAERPKGSFSTLEIQRTEQGDSAMYLCASSATGGANVLTFGAGSRLTVL.